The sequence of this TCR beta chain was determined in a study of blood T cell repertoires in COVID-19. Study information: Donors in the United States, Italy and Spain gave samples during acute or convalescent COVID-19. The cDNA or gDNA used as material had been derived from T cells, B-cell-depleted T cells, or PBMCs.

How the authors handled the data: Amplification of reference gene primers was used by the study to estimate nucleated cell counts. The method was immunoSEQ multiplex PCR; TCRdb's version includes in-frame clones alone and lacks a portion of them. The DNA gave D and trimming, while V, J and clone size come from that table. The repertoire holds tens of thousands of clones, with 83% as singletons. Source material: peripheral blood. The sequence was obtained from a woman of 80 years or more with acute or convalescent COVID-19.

This CDR3 reads CSVNGVTGTEAFF. CDR3 DNA sequence: TGCAGCGTGAACGGAGTAACGGGCACTGAAGCTTTCTTT. The chain couples TRBV29-1 to TRBJ1-1; D is unresolved. The V end was cut by 6 bases, the J end by 4 bases, with 15 bases between. The V gene's germline CDR1 is SQVTM and CDR2 ANQGSEA. This CDR3 has 13 amino acids. The variable domain in full, with the rest retrieved from reference TRBV29-1 and TRBJ1-1, is SAVISQKPSRDICQRGTSLTIQCQVDSQVTMMFWYRQQPGQSLTLIATANQGSEATYESGFVIDKFPISRPNLTFSTLTVSNMSPEDSSIYLCSVNGVTGTEAFFGQGTRLTVV.